Listed here is a single T cell receptor beta chain. This sample is drawn from a study of OX40 agonist ivuxolimab in advanced cancers. V lost 5 bases, J lost 5 bases, and 15 bases lay in between. The CDR3 contains 14 residues. Per the germline V gene, CDR1 is LNHDA and CDR2 is SQIVND (reference sequence). Clones were sequenced by immunoSEQ multiplex PCR, and TCRdb holds only the in-frame ones, with some missing. The sample contains tens of thousands of clones, about 88% of which appear only once. The chain uses TRBV19 and TRBJ2-5, with D perhaps matching TRBD1 (6 bases). Here the sequenced sample was CD4+ or CD8+ T cells sorted from blood, taken in a trial of the OX40 agonist ivuxolimab. This clonotype originated in an adult with an advanced solid tumor such as melanoma, head and neck, liver or kidney cancer. The CDR3 region has the DNA TGTGCCAGTAGTCGACAGGACCGCCGGGAGACCCAGTACTTC. Encoded protein: CASSRQDRRETQYF.